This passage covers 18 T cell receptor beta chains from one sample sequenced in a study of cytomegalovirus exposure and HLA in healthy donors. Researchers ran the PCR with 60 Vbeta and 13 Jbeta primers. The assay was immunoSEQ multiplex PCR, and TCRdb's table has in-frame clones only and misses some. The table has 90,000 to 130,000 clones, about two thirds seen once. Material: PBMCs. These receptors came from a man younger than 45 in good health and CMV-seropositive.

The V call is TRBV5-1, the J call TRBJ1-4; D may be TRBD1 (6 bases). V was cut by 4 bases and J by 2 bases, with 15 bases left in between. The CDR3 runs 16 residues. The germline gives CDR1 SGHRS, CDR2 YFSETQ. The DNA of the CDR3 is TGCGCCAGCAGCCCTCTAAACAGGGCCACTAATGAAAAACTGTTTTTT. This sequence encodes CASSPLNRATNEKLFF.

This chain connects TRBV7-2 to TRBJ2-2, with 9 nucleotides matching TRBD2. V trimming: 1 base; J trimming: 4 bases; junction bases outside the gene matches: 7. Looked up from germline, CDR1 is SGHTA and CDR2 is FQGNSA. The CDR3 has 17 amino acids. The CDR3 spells CASSLVAGEWGTGELFF. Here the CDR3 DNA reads TGTGCCAGCAGCTTAGTAGCGGGAGAGTGGGGCACCGGGGAGCTGTTTTTT.

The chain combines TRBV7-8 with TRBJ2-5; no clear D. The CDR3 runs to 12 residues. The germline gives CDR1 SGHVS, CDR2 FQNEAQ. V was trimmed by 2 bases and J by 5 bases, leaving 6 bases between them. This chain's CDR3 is CASSLFRETQYF. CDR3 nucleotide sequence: TGTGCCAGCAGCTTATTCCGGGAGACCCAGTACTTC.

The CDR3 coding sequence is TGCGCCAGCAGAAGAACTCGATCCAATTGGGATACGCAGTATTTT. Translating it yields CASRRTRSNWDTQYF. The V call is TRBV10-2, the J call TRBJ2-3, with unresolved D. The V end lost 6 bases, the J end lost 6 bases, and 19 bases lay between the germline ends. CDR3 length: 15 residues. Looked up from germline, CDR1 is WSHSY and CDR2 is SAAADI.

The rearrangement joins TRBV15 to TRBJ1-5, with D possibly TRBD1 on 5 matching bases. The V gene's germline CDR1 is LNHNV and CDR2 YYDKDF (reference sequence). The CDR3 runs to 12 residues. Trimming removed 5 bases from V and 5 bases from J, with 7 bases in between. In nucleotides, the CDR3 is TGTGCCACCAGCCTAGGGGATCAGCCCCAGCATTTT. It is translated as CATSLGDQPQHF.

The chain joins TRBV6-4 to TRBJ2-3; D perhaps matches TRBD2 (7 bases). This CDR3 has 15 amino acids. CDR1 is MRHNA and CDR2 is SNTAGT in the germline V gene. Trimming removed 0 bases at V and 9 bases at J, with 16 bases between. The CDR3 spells CASSDSGGGLDTQYF. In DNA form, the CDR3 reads TGTGCCAGCAGTGACTCAGGGGGGGGCCTGGACACGCAGTATTTT.

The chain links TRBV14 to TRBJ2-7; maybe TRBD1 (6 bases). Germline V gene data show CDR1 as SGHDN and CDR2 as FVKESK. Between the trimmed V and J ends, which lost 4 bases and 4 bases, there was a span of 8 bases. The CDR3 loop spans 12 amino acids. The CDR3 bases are TGTGCCAGCAGCCCGGACAGATACGAGCAGTACTTC. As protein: CASSPDRYEQYF.

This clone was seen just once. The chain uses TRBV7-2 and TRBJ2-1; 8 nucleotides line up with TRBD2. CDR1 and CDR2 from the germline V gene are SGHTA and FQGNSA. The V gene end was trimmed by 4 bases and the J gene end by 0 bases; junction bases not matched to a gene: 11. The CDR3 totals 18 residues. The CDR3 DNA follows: TGTGCCAGCAGCTCCCAAATACGGACTAGCTTCTCCTACAATGAGCAGTTCTTC. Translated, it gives CASSSQIRTSFSYNEQFF.

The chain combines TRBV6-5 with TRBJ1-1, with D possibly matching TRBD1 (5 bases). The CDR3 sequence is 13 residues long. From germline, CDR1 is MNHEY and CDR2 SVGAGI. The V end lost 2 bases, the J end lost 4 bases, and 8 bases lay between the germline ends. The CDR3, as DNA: TGTGCCAGCAGTTACGGGGGGTCCACTGAAGCTTTCTTT. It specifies CASSYGGSTEAFF.

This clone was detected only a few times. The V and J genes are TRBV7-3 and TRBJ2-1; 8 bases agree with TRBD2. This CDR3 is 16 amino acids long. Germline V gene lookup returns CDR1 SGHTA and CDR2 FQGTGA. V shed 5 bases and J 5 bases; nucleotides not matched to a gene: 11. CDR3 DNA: TGTGCCAGCAGCACCCGAGCGGGAGTGGGCGACAATGAGCAGTTCTTC. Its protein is CASSTRAGVGDNEQFF.

The CDR3 sequence: CASSPTGQDYGYTF. The CDR3 DNA sequence: TGTGCCAGCAGTCCCACGGGACAGGACTATGGCTACACCTTC. The rearrangement uses TRBV11-3 and TRBJ1-2; 8 nucleotides align to TRBD1. The CDR3 sequence is 14 residues long. The germline CDR1 and CDR2 sequences are SGHNT and YENEEA. The junction had 6 bases not matched to a gene; V was cut back by 6 bases and J by 3 bases.

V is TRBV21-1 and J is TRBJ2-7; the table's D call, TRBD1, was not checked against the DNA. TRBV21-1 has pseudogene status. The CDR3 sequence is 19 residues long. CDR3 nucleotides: TGTGCCAGCAGCAAAAAGTGGGGGCTTAACACAAAACTGTCCTACGAGCAGTACGTC. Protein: CASSKKWGLNTKLSYEQYV.

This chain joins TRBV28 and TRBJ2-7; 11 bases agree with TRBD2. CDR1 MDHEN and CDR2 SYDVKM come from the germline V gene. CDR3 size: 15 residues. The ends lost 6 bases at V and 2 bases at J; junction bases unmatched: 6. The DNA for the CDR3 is TGTGCCAGCAGCCAAACTAGCGGGGGAGCCTACGAGCAGTACGTC. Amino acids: CASSQTSGGAYEQYV.

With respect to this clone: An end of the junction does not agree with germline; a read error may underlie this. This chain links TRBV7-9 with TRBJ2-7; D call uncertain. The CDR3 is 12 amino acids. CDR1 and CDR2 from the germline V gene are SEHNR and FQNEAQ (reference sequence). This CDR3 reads CSSSLVHYEQYF. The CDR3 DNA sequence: TGTTCCAGCAGCTTAGTTCACTACGAGCAGTACTTC. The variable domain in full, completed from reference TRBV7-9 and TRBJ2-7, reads DTGVSQNPRHKITKRGQNVTFRCDPISEHNRLYWYRQTLGQGPEFLTYFQNEAQLEKSRLLSDRFSAERPKGSFSTLEIQRTEQGDSAMYLCSSSLVHYEQYFGPGTRLTVT.

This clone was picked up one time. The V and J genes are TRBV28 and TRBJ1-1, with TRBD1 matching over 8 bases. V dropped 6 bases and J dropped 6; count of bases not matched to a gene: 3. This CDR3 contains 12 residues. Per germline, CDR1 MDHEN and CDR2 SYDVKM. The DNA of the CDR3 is TGTGCCAGCAGACGGACAGGGTCTGAAGCTTTCTTT. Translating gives CASRRTGSEAFF.

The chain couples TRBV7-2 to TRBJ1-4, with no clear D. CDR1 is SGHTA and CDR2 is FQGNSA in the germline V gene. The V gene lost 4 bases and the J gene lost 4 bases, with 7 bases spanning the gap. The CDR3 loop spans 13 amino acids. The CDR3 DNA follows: TGTGCCAGCAGCTCTCGAGTTAATGAAAAACTGTTTTTT. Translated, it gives CASSSRVNEKLFF.

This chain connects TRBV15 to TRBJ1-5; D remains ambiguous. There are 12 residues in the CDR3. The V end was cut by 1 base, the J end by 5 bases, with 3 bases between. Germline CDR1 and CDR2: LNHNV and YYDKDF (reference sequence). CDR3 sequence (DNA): TGTGCCACCAGCAGAGCCGATCAGCCCCAGCATTTT. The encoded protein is CATSRADQPQHF. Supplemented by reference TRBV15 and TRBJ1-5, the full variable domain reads DAMVIQNPRYQVTQFGKPVTLSCSQTLNHNVMYWYQQKSSQAPKLLFHYYDKDFNNEADTPDNFQSRRPNTSFCFLDIRSPGLGDTAMYLCATSRADQPQHFGDGTRLSIL.

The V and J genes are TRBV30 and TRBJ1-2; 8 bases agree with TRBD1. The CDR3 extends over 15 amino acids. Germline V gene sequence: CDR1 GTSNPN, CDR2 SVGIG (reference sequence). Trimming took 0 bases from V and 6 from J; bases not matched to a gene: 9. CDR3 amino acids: CAWSVPGGKVDGYTF. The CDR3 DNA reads TGTGCCTGGAGTGTGCCAGGGGGCAAGGTTGATGGCTACACCTTC.